This T cell receptor (beta chain) appears in the sequencing data of a study of blood T cell repertoires in COVID-19. CDR1 and CDR2 from the germline V gene are ENHRY and SYGVKD. The CDR3 is 12 amino acids. V was shortened by 10 bases and J by 5 bases, with 12 bases between the two germline ends. This clone was found once. Authors' data handling: Amplified reference gene primers provided the basis for estimating nucleated cell counts. The table came from immunoSEQ multiplex PCR; TCRdb's copy has only in-frame clones and leaves some out. V, J and clone size reflect that table, while D and trimming were determined from the DNA. The sample consists of around 290,000 clones, roughly nine tenths of them appearing once.

Source material: peripheral blood. This clonotype was obtained from a woman under 40 with COVID-19, enrolled during active disease. The gene calls are TRBV10-3 and TRBJ2-1; tentative D call: TRBD2 (6 bases). CDR3 sequence (DNA): TGTGCCACCGAGCGGGTTCACAATGAGCAGTTCTTC. Translated, it gives CATERVHNEQFF.